The 8 T cell receptor beta chains in this list originate from one sample, sequenced in a study of blood T cell repertoires in COVID-19. Assay: immunoSEQ multiplex PCR; the TCRdb copy retains only in-frame clones and omits some. The data show approximately 120,000 clones, approximately 90% seen once. Sequencing was carried out using peripheral blood. These receptors were obtained from a human donor with acute or convalescent COVID-19. The donor label of this sample is uncertain.

The chain employs TRBV29-1 and TRBJ2-7; 8 bases are shared with TRBD2. The CDR3 runs 15 residues. Trimming took 1 base from V and 1 from J; bases not matched to a gene: 6. CDR1 is SQVTM and CDR2 is ANQGSEA in the germline V gene. The CDR3 spells CSVEGKAGVSYEQYF. In nucleotides, the CDR3 is TGCAGCGTTGAAGGAAAAGCGGGAGTATCCTACGAGCAGTACTTC.

The chain has TRBV12-3 or TRBV12-4 and TRBJ1-3; no clear D. CDR3 size: 13 residues. Trimming shortened V by 6 bases and J by 2 bases, and 8 bases separated the two germline ends. The CDR3 DNA sequence: TGTGCCAGCAGGCGAAGTCCTGGAAACACCATATATTTT. It is translated as CASRRSPGNTIYF.

J is TRBJ1-4 and V is TRBV5-5, with D perhaps TRBD1 (6 bases). The CDR3 totals 13 residues. CDR1 and CDR2 (germline): SGHKS, YYEKEE (reference sequence). V was pared by 4 bases and J by 3 bases, with 7 bases between. This chain's CDR3 is CASSHRANEKLFF. The CDR3 coding sequence is TGTGCCAGCAGCCACAGGGCTAATGAAAAACTGTTTTTT. The full variable domain, completed using reference TRBV5-5 and TRBJ1-4, is DAGVTQSPTHLIKTRGQQVTLRCSPISGHKSVSWYQQVLGQGPQFIFQYYEKEERGRGNFPDRFSARQFPNYSSELNVNALLLGDSALYLCASSHRANEKLFFGSGTQLSVL.

The rearrangement joins TRBV7-9 to TRBJ1-1; 11 bases are a match to TRBD1. This CDR3 region has 14 residues. From germline, CDR1 is SEHNR and CDR2 FQNEAQ (reference sequence). With V trimmed by 5 bases and J by 4 bases, 3 bases remained unmatched. CDR3 sequence reads: CASSPGQGATEAFF. Here the CDR3 DNA reads TGTGCCAGCAGCCCTGGACAGGGGGCCACTGAAGCTTTCTTT.

The chain carries TRBV18 and TRBJ1-2; TRBD1 matches at 8 bases. CDR1 is KGHSH and CDR2 is LQKENI in the germline V gene. Trimming at V came to 6 bases and at J to 4 bases, leaving 7 bases not matched to a gene. This CDR3 is built from 14 residues. The CDR3 nucleotides read TGTGCCAGCTCGCCTGACAGGGGTGGCTATGGCTACACCTTC. Its protein product is CASSPDRGGYGYTF. The whole variable domain, remainder taken from reference TRBV18 and TRBJ1-2, is NAGVMQNPRHLVRRRGQEARLRCSPMKGHSHVYWYRQLPEEGLKFMVYLQKENIIDESGMPKERFSAEFPKEGPSILRIQQVVRGDSAAYFCASSPDRGGYGYTFGSGTRLTVV.

This clone was counted once. CDR3 sequence reads: CASSPSAGQGYEKLFF. The CDR3 DNA follows: TGTGCCAGCAGCCCGAGCGCCGGACAGGGGTATGAAAAACTGTTTTTT. The V and J genes are TRBV5-5 and TRBJ1-4; 9 bases match TRBD1. Germline V CDR1 and CDR2: SGHKS, YYEKEE (reference sequence). Trimming removed 4 bases from V and 6 bases from J; junction bases left unmatched: 10. CDR3 length: 16 residues.

The genes are TRBV6-2 or TRBV6-3 and TRBJ2-1, with TRBD2 matching over 10 bases. The V gene's germline CDR1 is MNHEY and CDR2 SVGEGT. The CDR3 loop spans 15 amino acids. J lost 4 bases, V lost 6 bases, and 6 bases had no gene match. CDR3 residues: CASSRTSGIYNEQFF. Here the CDR3 DNA reads TGTGCCAGCAGCCGTACTAGCGGGATTTACAATGAGCAGTTCTTC.

V and J are TRBV9 and TRBJ2-3, with TRBD1 identical over 10 bases. There are 16 residues in the CDR3. CDR1 is SGDLS and CDR2 is YYNGEE in the germline V gene. V was pared by 4 bases and J by 1 base, with 6 bases of the junction left unmatched. Here the CDR3 reads CASSPDRGHRTDTQYF. For the CDR3, the DNA is TGTGCCAGCAGCCCCGACAGGGGGCATCGCACAGATACGCAGTATTTT.